This is a list of T cell receptor beta chains from one sample in a study of blood T cell repertoires in COVID-19. Produced via immunoSEQ multiplex PCR; TCRdb's table is partial and in-frame only. The sample consists of 200,000 to 250,000 clones, just under 85% of them appearing once. The sequencing sample was made of peripheral blood. Receptors originate from a woman older than 75 with acute or convalescent COVID-19. Each CDR3 is given with its conserved first and last residue. Fields, in order: J gene, D gene, V gene, clone size, CDR3 DNA, CDR3 protein. A D gene is named only where the DNA matches it firmly. Rows give clone size only sometimes, using once, few, many, or a class for an expanded clone.

J: TRBJ2-3
D: .
V: TRBV9
size: .
DNA: TGTGCCAGCAGCGTGGGCCCGCAGAACACAGATACGCAGTATTTT
CDR3: CASSVGPQNTDTQYF

J: TRBJ2-3
D: .
V: TRBV19
size: .
DNA: TGTGCCAGTAGTATCCAGCACACAGGCACAGATACGCAGTATTTT
CDR3: CASSIQHTGTDTQYF

J: TRBJ1-2
D: .
V: TRBV11-2
size: .
DNA: TGTGCCAGCAGCCAAGGATTACGGGGCTATGGCTACACCTTC
CDR3: CASSQGLRGYGYTF

J: TRBJ1-5
D: .
V: TRBV19
size: .
DNA: TGTGCCAGTAGTGAACACCTCAATCAGCCCCAGCATTTT
CDR3: CASSEHLNQPQHF

J: TRBJ2-7
D: .
V: TRBV28
size: .
DNA: TGTGCCAGCTGCCTTGGACAGGGGTGGCGGGAGGGCTCCTACGAGCAGTACTTC
CDR3: CASCLGQGWREGSYEQYF

J: TRBJ2-3
D: TRBD2
V: TRBV7-3
size: .
DNA: TGTGCCAGCAGCACGGGACTAGCGGGCCGCACAGATACGCAGTATTTT
CDR3: CASSTGLAGRTDTQYF

J: TRBJ1-1
D: TRBD1
V: TRBV19
size: .
DNA: TGTGCCAGTAGTATAGATCTAACAGGGGGCCCCGGAGCTTTCTTT
CDR3: CASSIDLTGGPGAFF

J: TRBJ2-1
D: TRBD1
V: TRBV7-8
size: .
DNA: TGTGCCAGCAACCTCGGACAGGGGGCCTACAATGAGCAGTTCTTC
CDR3: CASNLGQGAYNEQFF

J: TRBJ1-1
D: .
V: TRBV5-6
size: .
DNA: TGTGCCAGCAGCTTGGCGGCAGGGCTGAACACTGAAGCTTTCTTT
CDR3: CASSLAAGLNTEAFF

J: TRBJ2-4
D: TRBD1
V: TRBV30
size: .
DNA: TGTGCCTGGAGTGTAATGAAGGGACAGAGAAACATTCAGTACTTC
CDR3: CAWSVMKGQRNIQYF

J: TRBJ2-7
D: .
V: TRBV28
size: .
DNA: TGTGCCAGCAGCCAGCGGTTGGAGCAGTACTTC
CDR3: CASSQRLEQYF

J: TRBJ1-2
D: .
V: TRBV20-1
size: .
DNA: TGCAGTGCTAGTGGGCGGGGTTCTGGCTACACCTTC
CDR3: CSASGRGSGYTF

J: TRBJ2-2
D: .
V: TRBV24-1
size: once
DNA: TGTGCCACCAGTGGCGGGACAGTCTATAACACCGGGGAGCTGTTTTTT
CDR3: CATSGGTVYNTGELFF

J: TRBJ2-3
D: .
V: TRBV7-7
size: .
DNA: TGTGCCAGCAGCTTGACAGGGACTCAGGATACGCAGTATTTT
CDR3: CASSLTGTQDTQYF

J: TRBJ2-7
D: .
V: TRBV19
size: .
DNA: TGTGCCAGTAGTCCCCTAAAGGGGTTTATAGACGAGCAGTACTTC
CDR3: CASSPLKGFIDEQYF

J: TRBJ2-1
D: TRBD2
V: TRBV7-9
size: .
DNA: TGTGCCAGCAGCACCCCTAGCGGGAGCTACAATGAGCAGTTCTTC
CDR3: CASSTPSGSYNEQFF

J: TRBJ2-1
D: .
V: TRBV7-9
size: .
DNA: TGTGCCAGCAGCCGACGGGAGTTCGGGGACAATGAGCAGTTCTTC
CDR3: CASSRREFGDNEQFF

J: TRBJ2-7
D: TRBD1
V: TRBV5-4
size: .
DNA: TGTGCCAGCAGCCGAAGGACAGGGGGCATCAACGAGCAGTACTTC
CDR3: CASSRRTGGINEQYF

J: TRBJ1-1
D: TRBD1
V: TRBV27
size: .
DNA: TGTGCCAGCGGCCCGGACAGGAAAGGCACTGAAGCTTTCTTT
CDR3: CASGPDRKGTEAFF

J: TRBJ1-6
D: TRBD1
V: TRBV6-1
size: .
DNA: TGTGCCAGCAGTGAGGGGACAGAAGGAACGACACCCCTCCACTTT
CDR3: CASSEGTEGTTPLHF

J: TRBJ2-7
D: .
V: TRBV5-4
size: once
DNA: TGTGCCAGCGCCTTTGACGGGAAAGGTTACGAGCAGTACTTC
CDR3: CASAFDGKGYEQYF

J: TRBJ2-7
D: .
V: TRBV28
size: .
DNA: TGTGCCAGCAGTTTTATAAACTACGAGCAGTACTTC
CDR3: CASSFINYEQYF

J: TRBJ2-7
D: TRBD1
V: TRBV5-5
size: .
DNA: TGTGCCAGCAGCTTTTACAGGGGGATCCAGTACGAGCAGTACTTC
CDR3: CASSFYRGIQYEQYF

J: TRBJ1-2
D: .
V: TRBV3-1/TRBV3-2
size: .
DNA: TGTGCCAGCAGCCAAGACGGGACATCAGACCTCTATGGCTACACCTTC
CDR3: CASSQDGTSDLYGYTF

J: TRBJ1-2
D: TRBD1
V: TRBV7-2
size: .
DNA: TGTGCCAGCAGCACACCACAAGGGGGCCGGAACTATGGCTACACCTTC
CDR3: CASSTPQGGRNYGYTF

J: TRBJ1-5
D: TRBD1
V: TRBV2
size: .
DNA: TGTGCCAGCAGTGCCCGGGACAGGGGGCTCCGAGGTCAGCCCCAGCATTTT
CDR3: CASSARDRGLRGQPQHF

J: TRBJ2-4
D: .
V: TRBV29-1
size: .
DNA: TGCAGCGTTGAGGAGAACATTCAGTACTTC
CDR3: CSVEENIQYF

J: TRBJ1-2
D: .
V: TRBV7-3
size: once
DNA: TGTGCCAGCAGCTTAGAGGCCTCTAAACGGGGATCATGGAACTATGGCTACACCTTC
CDR3: CASSLEASKRGSWNYGYTF

J: TRBJ2-2
D: TRBD2
V: TRBV4-2
size: .
DNA: TGTGCCAGCAGCCAAGAGACGCTAGCGGACGGGGAGCTGTTTTTT
CDR3: CASSQETLADGELFF

J: TRBJ1-1
D: TRBD1
V: TRBV5-1
size: .
DNA: TGCGCCAGCAGCTTACAGGGGGCGACGAGGGCTGAAGCTTTCTTT
CDR3: CASSLQGATRAEAFF

J: TRBJ2-1
D: TRBD2
V: TRBV7-9
size: .
DNA: TGTGCCAGCACCAAGGGAGTAGCGGGAACCACCAAGAAATCCTACAATGAGCAGTTCTTC
CDR3: CASTKGVAGTTKKSYNEQFF

J: TRBJ1-1
D: .
V: TRBV6-5
size: .
DNA: TGTGCCAGCAGTTACTCGCGGGGTGGGACGAACACTGAAGCTTTCTTT
CDR3: CASSYSRGGTNTEAFF

J: TRBJ2-7
D: .
V: TRBV21-1
size: few
DNA: TGTGCCAGCAGCAAAGGAGACAGGGACTACGAGCAGTACTTC
CDR3: CASSKGDRDYEQYF

J: TRBJ2-5
D: .
V: TRBV11-1
size: .
DNA: TGTGCCAGCAGCCGTCGGGGGGCGAACGGGGAGACCCAGTACTTC
CDR3: CASSRRGANGETQYF

J: TRBJ1-1
D: .
V: TRBV6-5
size: .
DNA: TGTGCCAGCAGTTCGAGCCGACAGTACTTGAACACTGAAGCTTTCTTT
CDR3: CASSSSRQYLNTEAFF

J: TRBJ1-5
D: TRBD1
V: TRBV2
size: few
DNA: TGTGCCAGCAGTGAGCAAGGCAGGGGGTTGCAGCCCCAGCATTTT
CDR3: CASSEQGRGLQPQHF

J: TRBJ2-7
D: .
V: TRBV28
size: .
DNA: TGTGCCAGCAGTTGGGGGCAGGGCTCCTACGAGCAGTACTTC
CDR3: CASSWGQGSYEQYF

J: TRBJ2-1
D: TRBD1
V: TRBV4-1
size: once
DNA: TGCGCCAGCAGCGAGGGGGCGTATGAGCAGTTCTTC
CDR3: CASSEGAYEQFF

J: TRBJ1-2
D: TRBD1
V: TRBV18
size: .
DNA: TGTGCCAGCTCACCACCGACCGCTAGACAGGGGGCTAGTGGCTACACCTTC
CDR3: CASSPPTARQGASGYTF

J: TRBJ2-5
D: .
V: TRBV9
size: .
DNA: TGTGCCAGCAGCCTCTCAGCGGGCCAAGAGACCCAGTACTTC
CDR3: CASSLSAGQETQYF

J: TRBJ1-4
D: .
V: TRBV7-8
size: few
DNA: TGTGCCAGCAGCCGTGGTTGGCAGGGGCGGGAAAAACTGTTTTTT
CDR3: CASSRGWQGREKLFF

J: TRBJ1-5
D: TRBD1
V: TRBV7-8
size: few
DNA: TGTGCCAGCAGCTTAGACAGGGGGCAGGGGCCCCAGCATTTT
CDR3: CASSLDRGQGPQHF

J: TRBJ1-2
D: .
V: TRBV6-5
size: .
DNA: TGTGCCAGCAGTTATAAGGGGTATGGCTACACCTTC
CDR3: CASSYKGYGYTF

J: TRBJ2-3
D: .
V: TRBV5-1
size: .
DNA: TGCGCCAGCAGCTTGAGGGACTCCAATACGCAGTATTTT
CDR3: CASSLRDSNTQYF

J: TRBJ1-4
D: TRBD1
V: TRBV7-9
size: .
DNA: TGTGCCAGCAGCTTAGAATTCATGACAGGGTTTAATGAAAAACTGTTTTTT
CDR3: CASSLEFMTGFNEKLFF

J: TRBJ1-6
D: TRBD1
V: TRBV30
size: .
DNA: TGTGCCTGGAGCAAGGGACAGAATAATTCACCCCTCCACTTT
CDR3: CAWSKGQNNSPLHF

J: TRBJ2-5
D: TRBD1
V: TRBV11-2
size: .
DNA: TGTGCCAGCAGCGCGACAGGGTTTCTGGGGGAGACCCAGTACTTC
CDR3: CASSATGFLGETQYF